Listed here are 14 T cell receptor beta chains from one sample, sequenced in a study of cytomegalovirus exposure and HLA in healthy donors. The PCR had 60 Vbeta and 13 Jbeta primers. Profiled with immunoSEQ multiplex PCR; TCRdb holds only in-frame clones, not every one. This table has approximately 190,000 clones, about four fifths appearing once. Sequenced input: PBMCs. These receptors were taken from a woman under 30 in good health and CMV-seronegative.

The gene calls are TRBV7-9 and TRBJ2-3; a possible D gene is TRBD1 (6 bases). The CDR3 spans 14 residues. Germline V gives CDR1 SEHNR, CDR2 FQNEAQ (reference sequence). The V gene lost 1 base and the J gene lost 5 bases, with 10 bases spanning the gap. CDR3 nucleotides: TGTGCCAGCAGCTTAGGGTACAGGGAAGATACGCAGTATTTT. Translated: CASSLGYREDTQYF.

The rearrangement links TRBV28 to TRBJ2-2, with TRBD1 as a possible D gene (6 bases). The CDR3 consists of 17 residues. Germline V gene data show CDR1 as MDHEN and CDR2 as SYDVKM. The V end was cut by 5 bases, the J end by 5 bases, with 21 bases between. The CDR3 spells CASSPTAGVGTTGELFF. CDR3 DNA: TGTGCCAGCAGTCCTACGGCAGGGGTGGGGACGACCGGGGAGCTGTTTTTT.

The rearrangement joins TRBV2 to TRBJ2-1; D is possibly TRBD2 (7 bases). The V and J ends lost 6 bases and 9 bases respectively, with 15 bases between them. CDR1 and CDR2 (germline): SNHLY, FYNNEI. The CDR3 has 13 amino acids. The CDR3 region is CASRGEGGGEQFF. As DNA, the CDR3 is TGTGCCAGCAGGGGGGAGGGGGGAGGTGAGCAGTTCTTC.

The chain joins TRBV4-1 to TRBJ2-7; D gene ambiguous. Trimming shortened V by 2 bases and J by 0 bases, and 11 bases separated the two germline ends. The CDR3 sequence is 15 residues long. Germline V gene lookup returns CDR1 MGHRA and CDR2 YSYEKL. Here the CDR3 DNA reads TGCGCCAGCAGCCAACTTACCGCGTACTCCTACGAGCAGTACTTC. This encodes CASSQLTAYSYEQYF.

This chain joins TRBV30 and TRBJ2-3, with TRBD1 identical over 10 bases. CDR1 is GTSNPN, CDR2 SVGIG, per germline (reference sequence). CDR3 length equals 15 residues. The V gene end was trimmed by 5 bases and the J gene end by 1 base; junction bases not matched to a gene: 6. This CDR3 reads CAWEGTGARTDTQYF. CDR3 sequence (DNA): TGTGCCTGGGAAGGGACAGGGGCACGCACAGATACGCAGTATTTT.

The chain links TRBV27 to TRBJ2-1; D remains ambiguous. V was shortened by 3 bases and J by 4 bases, with 28 bases between the two germline ends. CDR1 is MNHEY, CDR2 SMNVEV, per germline (reference sequence). The CDR3 sequence is 20 residues long. CDR3 sequence: CASSFSPTYSSAPGYNEQFF. The DNA for the CDR3 is TGTGCCAGCAGTTTTTCCCCAACCTACTCGTCCGCTCCCGGGTACAATGAGCAGTTCTTC.

This clone has just a few counts. V gene TRBV4-3 combines with J gene TRBJ2-3; D unclear. The CDR3 length is 15 residues. Trimming removed 0 bases from V and 1 base from J, with 8 bases in between. Germline CDR1 is LGHNA and CDR2 is YSLEER. The CDR3 sequence: CASSQDVVGTDTQYF. CDR3 DNA: TGCGCCAGCAGCCAAGACGTGGTAGGCACAGATACGCAGTATTTT.

This clone was found a few times. The rearrangement joins TRBV4-1 to TRBJ2-1, with 10 bases lining up with TRBD2. With V trimmed by 3 bases and J by 10 bases, 9 bases remained unmatched. This CDR3 has 15 amino acids. Per the germline V gene, CDR1 is MGHRA and CDR2 is YSYEKL. The CDR3: CASSQAGTSVYEQFF. The CDR3 DNA is TGCGCCAGCAGCCAGGCCGGGACTAGCGTTTACGAGCAGTTCTTC.

The chain uses TRBV6-6 and TRBJ2-7; D not certain. Trimming removed 6 bases from V and 3 bases from J, with 12 bases in between. CDR3 length equals 13 residues. Germline CDR1 reads MNHNY; CDR2 reads SVGAGI (reference sequence). CDR3 protein: CASSRLSDYEQYV. The CDR3 DNA is TGTGCCAGCAGCCGCTTGAGTGACTACGAGCAGTACGTC.

J is TRBJ1-5 and V is TRBV28, with D maybe TRBD1 (5 bases). The germline V gene has CDR1 MDHEN and CDR2 SYDVKM. This CDR3 comprises 16 residues. V was trimmed by 6 bases and J by 5 bases, leaving 20 bases between them. This CDR3 reads CASSSMVVEGYQPQHF. In DNA form, the CDR3 reads TGTGCCAGCAGCTCGATGGTTGTGGAGGGGTATCAGCCCCAGCATTTT. The full variable domain, its missing parts supplied by reference TRBV28 and TRBJ1-5, is DVKVTQSSRYLVKRTGEKVFLECVQDMDHENMFWYRQDPGLGLRLIYFSYDVKMKEKGDIPEGYSVSREKKERFSLILESASTNQTSMYLCASSSMVVEGYQPQHFGDGTRLSIL.

V usage is TRBV7-8 and J usage is TRBJ2-1, with D possibly being TRBD2 (5 bases). This CDR3 comprises 15 residues. Trimming stripped 2 bases from V and 3 bases from J, with 11 bases between. Germline CDR1 and CDR2: SGHVS and FQNEAQ. CDR3 sequence: CASSLSEGYYNEQFF. CDR3 bases: TGTGCCAGCAGCTTAAGCGAGGGATACTACAATGAGCAGTTCTTC.

The chain combines TRBV11-3 with TRBJ2-3; D may be TRBD2 (6 bases). Trimming shortened V by 2 bases and J by 5 bases, and 11 bases separated the two germline ends. CDR3 length: 14 amino acids. Germline V gives CDR1 SGHNT, CDR2 YENEEA. CDR3 amino acids: CASSLSGVVDTQYF. CDR3 DNA: TGTGCCAGCAGCTTATCGGGAGTAGTAGATACGCAGTATTTT. Complete variable domain (other parts from reference TRBV11-3 and TRBJ2-3): EAGVVQSPRYKIIEKKQPVAFWCNPISGHNTLYWYLQNLGQGPELLIRYENEEAVDDSQLPKDRFSAERLKGVDSTLKIQPAELGDSAVYLCASSLSGVVDTQYFGPGTRLTVL.

This clone was detected only a few times. V gene TRBV28 combines with J gene TRBJ2-7; TRBD1 agrees at 9 bases. V trimming: 6 bases; J trimming: 1 base; junction bases outside the gene matches: 13. In germline, CDR1 is MDHEN, CDR2 SYDVKM. The CDR3 totals 17 residues. CDR3 DNA sequence: TGTGCCAGCAGACCCCAGGGGTGGGACAGGGAGTCCTACGAGCAGTACTTC. Translating gives CASRPQGWDRESYEQYF.

The chain combines TRBV4-1 with TRBJ2-7, with D uncertain. Trimming pared 2 bases from V and 2 bases from J, leaving 10 bases between. CDR1 MGHRA and CDR2 YSYEKL come from the germline V gene. The CDR3 runs 14 residues. CDR3 in amino acids: CASSQIAEAYEQYF. CDR3 DNA: TGCGCCAGCAGCCAAATCGCAGAGGCCTACGAGCAGTACTTC.